This paragraph reports one T cell receptor (beta chain). The record originates from a study of T cell responses to AZD1222 COVID-19 vaccine. Generated by immunoSEQ multiplex PCR, the TCRdb table keeps only in-frame clones and is missing some. Among about 73,000 clones, around 80% were seen once, and the ten largest hold roughly 50%. V was clipped by 0 bases and J by 7 bases, with 12 bases between them. The CDR3 loop spans 14 amino acids. Germline CDR1 and CDR2: KGHSH and LQKENI. Sequences were derived from peripheral blood, sampled 28 days after the second AZD1222 dose. The source of this sequence is an adult who received the AZD1222 COVID-19 vaccine. The chain uses TRBV18 and TRBJ2-5, with D possibly matching TRBD1 (5 bases). In DNA, the CDR3 is TGTGCCAGCTCACCACCTGCGGTTCAGGGGACCCAGTACTTC. Protein: CASSPPAVQGTQYF.